Listed here is a single T cell receptor (beta chain). Its antigen is undetermined. This entry belongs to a study of metastatic and nonmetastatic thyroid tumors. On the study more broadly: Repertoires from malignant and benign thyroid patients were compared across blood and tumor or nodule tissue. Study-wide findings and caveats: Benign nodules were reported to have significantly lower TCR beta diversity than malignant thyroid tumors, in blood and tumor.

Patients were all untreated before their thyroid surgery. CDR1 is DFQATT and CDR2 is SNEGSKA in the germline V gene (reference sequence). The CDR3 contains 14 residues. Trimming took 4 bases from V and 4 from J; bases not matched to a gene: 5. Original analysis: CDR3 differences across clinicopathological groups were used to build a distant-metastasis classifier for papillary thyroid cancer. TCRdb re-called clones via MiXCR from the PCR reads. The V and J calls and clone size are TCRdb's, not the authors'. The sample has tens of thousands of clones; 25% to 30% are singletons. The receptor was derived from a female donor with papillary thyroid cancer or a benign thyroid nodule (not recorded which). Some clones in this sample may be carry-over from other donors' samples. V and J are TRBV20-1 and TRBJ1-2, with TRBD1 identical over 11 bases. Sequenced sample: blood. Written as DNA, the CDR3 is TGCAGTGCTAATGGACAGGGGGCGCGCTATGGCTACACCTTC. Its translation is CSANGQGARYGYTF.